This TCR beta chain derives from a study of Tregs in tolerant kidney transplant recipients. This clone has a single count. As yet, its antigen is unknown. Study results and limitations: Biological reproducibility was not directly addressed, but technical replication error appeared minimal.

Profiled with immunoSEQ multiplex PCR; TCRdb holds only in-frame clones, not every one. The sample has under 300,000 clones, roughly 84% seen once. Thawed PBMCs were FACS-sorted into unstimulated CD4+CD25+CD127- regulatory T cells, CD4+CD25- non-regulatory cells, CD4 and CD8 cells. This TCR was recovered from a human donor in good health. The material sequenced was CD4+ T cells from blood.

Written as DNA, the CDR3 is TGCGCCAGCAGCTTTCCAGCGGGGGGGCCGGAGACCCAGTACTTC. Amino acids: CASSFPAGGPETQYF. The genes are TRBV5-1 and TRBJ2-5, with 10 bases fitting TRBD2. CDR3 length: 15 residues. The V and J ends lost 2 bases and 5 bases, in that order; junction bases with no gene match: 6. Germline CDR1 and CDR2: SGHRS and YFSETQ.